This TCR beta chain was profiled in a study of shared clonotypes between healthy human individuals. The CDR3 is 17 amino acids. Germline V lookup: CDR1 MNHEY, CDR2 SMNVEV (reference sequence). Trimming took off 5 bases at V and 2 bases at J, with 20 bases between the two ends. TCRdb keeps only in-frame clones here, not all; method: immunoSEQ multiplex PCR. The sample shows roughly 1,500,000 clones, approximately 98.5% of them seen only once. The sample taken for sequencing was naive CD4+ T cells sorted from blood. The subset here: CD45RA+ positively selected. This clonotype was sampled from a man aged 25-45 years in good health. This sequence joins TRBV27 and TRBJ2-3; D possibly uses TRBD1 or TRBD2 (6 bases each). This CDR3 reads CASSPLGGLNYTDTQYF. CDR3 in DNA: TGTGCCAGCAGTCCCCTTGGGGGGCTAAACTACACAGATACGCAGTATTTT.